This passage covers 19 T cell receptor beta chains from one sample sequenced in a study of cytotoxic CD8 clonotypes in ibrutinib-treated CLL. TCRdb keeps only in-frame clones here, not all; method: immunoSEQ multiplex PCR. The table has more than 50,000 clones, roughly 59% seen once. Sequencing was performed on PBMCs, taken after 12 months of ibrutinib treatment. Receptors were obtained from a human donor with chronic lymphocytic leukemia.

The V and J genes are TRBV5-1 and TRBJ2-1; D may be TRBD2 (6 bases). V was shortened by 3 bases and J by 9 bases, with 13 bases between the two germline ends. CDR3 length: 13 amino acids. CDR1 SGHRS and CDR2 YFSETQ come from the germline V gene. The CDR3 sequence is CASSSTPGGEQFF. The DNA for the CDR3 is TGCGCCAGCAGCTCCACCCCCGGGGGTGAGCAGTTCTTC.

This chain connects TRBV14 to TRBJ2-7; D unresolved. Germline values: CDR1 SGHDN, CDR2 FVKESK. The CDR3 consists of 16 residues. Trimming shortened V by 0 bases and J by 7 bases, and 19 bases separated the two germline ends. CDR3 bases: TGTGCCAGCAGCCAAGATTTATTGAGGCCTACGATAGAGCAGTACGTC. Its translation: CASSQDLLRPTIEQYV.

This clone turned up a few times. The chain employs TRBV7-6 and TRBJ1-1; the D gene is possibly TRBD1 (5 bases). Trimming left V 5 bases short and J 6 bases short, with 16 bases between. CDR1 and CDR2 (germline): SGHVS, FNYEAQ. CDR3 size: 14 residues. The CDR3 is CASSPKPGFAEAFF. The CDR3 nucleotides are TGTGCCAGCAGCCCGAAGCCAGGGTTCGCTGAAGCTTTCTTT.

V usage is TRBV7-6 and J usage is TRBJ2-3, with 10 positions matching TRBD2. Germline trimming cut 0 bases from V and 2 bases from J; bases unmatched to any gene: 5. The V gene's germline CDR1 is SGHVS and CDR2 FNYEAQ. The CDR3 is 17 residues long. CDR3 bases: TGTGCCAGCAGCTTAGCGGGTAGCGGGGGGAACACAGATACGCAGTATTTT. This codes for CASSLAGSGGNTDTQYF. The full variable domain, completed using reference TRBV7-6 and TRBJ2-3, is GAGVSQSPRYKVTKRGQDVALRCDPISGHVSLYWYRQALGQGPEFLTYFNYEAQQDKSGLPNDRFSAERPEGSISTLTIQRTEQRDSAMYRCASSLAGSGGNTDTQYFGPGTRLTVL.

A single count supports this clone. A read error may explain this, as a much larger clone is one base away. The V and J genes are TRBV5-4 and TRBJ2-1; TRBD2 matches 16 bases. V dropped 4 bases and J dropped 0; count of bases not matched to a gene: 7. Germline V gene sequence: CDR1 SGHNT, CDR2 YYREEE (reference sequence). The CDR3 length is 19 residues. CDR3 bases: TGTGCCAGCAGCCCCTTGGGACTAGCGGGGGGGCGCTCCTACAATGAGCAGTTCTTC. This sequence encodes CASSPLGLAGGRSYNEQFF.

This chain uses TRBV4-2 with TRBJ1-5, with 8 bases lining up with TRBD1. The length of the CDR3 is 16 residues. Trimming removed 3 bases from V and 4 bases from J; junction bases left unmatched: 8. CDR1 is LGHNA, CDR2 YNFKEQ, per germline. CDR3 amino acids: CASSQSGRTGNQPQHF. The CDR3 region has the DNA TGTGCCAGCAGCCAGTCAGGGCGGACAGGGAATCAGCCCCAGCATTTT.

This clone was observed a few times. This chain connects TRBV5-6 to TRBJ2-1, with 7 bases identical to TRBD2. In germline, CDR1 is SGHDT, CDR2 YYEEEE. J gave up 4 bases and V 4 bases, and 8 bases lay outside the gene matches. The CDR3 is made up of 15 amino acids. The CDR3 here is CASSPSLAVYNEQFF. The CDR3 DNA is TGTGCCAGCAGCCCCAGCCTAGCGGTATACAATGAGCAGTTCTTC.

This chain uses TRBV29-1 with TRBJ1-3; D ambiguous. CDR1 and CDR2 (germline): SQVTM, ANQGSEA. V was trimmed by 0 bases and J by 15 bases, leaving 24 bases between them. There are 15 residues in the CDR3. The CDR3 DNA sequence: TGCAGCGTTGAAGAGGGTGATTTTACAGCCTCACGAAAATATTTT. Its protein product is CSVEEGDFTASRKYF.

The chain is built from TRBV14 and TRBJ1-3; D uncertain. This CDR3 has 15 residues. Looked up from germline, CDR1 is SGHDN and CDR2 is FVKESK. The V end was cut by 4 bases, the J end by 1 base, with 11 bases between. CDR3 bases: TGTGCCAGCAGCCTGTTGGTGGGATCTGGAAACACCATATATTTT. Amino acids: CASSLLVGSGNTIYF.

The V and J genes are TRBV13 and TRBJ2-7; 8 nucleotides match TRBD1. Looked up from germline, CDR1 is PRHDT and CDR2 is FYEKMQ (reference sequence). J lost 6 bases, V lost 2 bases, and 6 bases had no gene match. The CDR3 spans 14 residues. The DNA for the CDR3 is TGTGCCAGCAGCTTAACCGGGACAGGTACCGAGCAGTACTTC. This translates into CASSLTGTGTEQYF.

The V and J genes are TRBV11-1 and TRBJ2-2; tentatively, D is TRBD1 or TRBD2 (5 bases each). Germline loops: CDR1 SGHAT, CDR2 FQDESV (reference sequence). V lost 1 base and J 3 bases, leaving 12 bases between the germline ends. CDR3 length: 16 amino acids. CDR3 nucleotide sequence: TGTGCCAGCAGCTTAGAGTCCGGGACCTACACCGGGGAGCTGTTTTTT. It is translated as CASSLESGTYTGELFF.

In this sample, this clone turned up a few times. The genes are TRBV5-1 and TRBJ1-2; possible D gene TRBD1, 5 bases. This CDR3 has 15 residues. Germline V gene data show CDR1 as SGHRS and CDR2 as YFSETQ. The V gene lost 0 bases and the J gene lost 2 bases, with 11 bases spanning the gap. The CDR3 loop reads CASSLDPGGNYGYTF. The CDR3 nucleotides are TGCGCCAGCAGCTTGGATCCGGGGGGGAACTATGGCTACACCTTC.

The chain joins TRBV5-4 to TRBJ2-5, with D perhaps matching TRBD1 or TRBD2 (6 bases each). Deletions cut 4 bases from V and 3 bases from J, with 16 bases between. This CDR3 is 15 amino acids long. CDR1 is SGHNT, CDR2 YYREEE, per germline (reference sequence). CDR3 amino acids: CASSGWGARKETQYF. DNA of the CDR3: TGTGCCAGCAGCGGATGGGGGGCTAGAAAAGAGACCCAGTACTTC.

The genes are TRBV19 and TRBJ1-4, with 11 bases lining up with TRBD1. Per germline, CDR1 LNHDA and CDR2 SQIVND (reference sequence). There are 16 residues in the CDR3. V gave up 4 bases and J gave up 0 bases; unmatched junction bases: 1. CDR3 DNA: TGTGCCAGTAGTAAGGGACAGGGGGCAACTAATGAAAAACTGTTTTTT. Its protein product is CASSKGQGATNEKLFF.

This chain uses TRBV7-2 with TRBJ2-7; D unresolved. Per germline, CDR1 SGHTA and CDR2 FQGNSA. V was shortened by 5 bases and J by 3 bases, with 17 bases between the two germline ends. The CDR3 length is 15 residues. The CDR3 region has the DNA TGTGCCAGCAGCCTTCGACTCTCCAAAAACTACGAGCAGTACTTC. Translation: CASSLRLSKNYEQYF.

V gene TRBV6-5 combines with J gene TRBJ2-3; no clear D gene. Trimming took 6 bases from V and 0 from J, leaving 10 bases between them. This CDR3 has 14 residues. Germline V gene data show CDR1 as MNHEY and CDR2 as SVGAGI. CDR3 loop: CASSRASSTDTQYF. CDR3 DNA sequence: TGTGCCAGCAGCCGCGCGTCTAGCACAGATACGCAGTATTTT.

The chain couples TRBV6-6 to TRBJ2-1, with D unresolved. Trimming left V 6 bases short and J 10 bases short, with 10 bases between. The CDR3 has 11 amino acids. The germline gives CDR1 MNHNY, CDR2 SVGAGI (reference sequence). The CDR3 reads CASRAREEQFF. The CDR3 DNA reads as TGTGCCAGCAGGGCAAGAGAGGAGCAGTTCTTC.

This clone appeared many times. The chain carries TRBV2 and TRBJ2-2, with D maybe TRBD2 (6 bases). The CDR3 sequence is 14 residues long. V was shortened by 6 bases and J by 4 bases, with 12 bases between the two germline ends. The germline V gene encodes CDR1 SNHLY and CDR2 FYNNEI. The CDR3 nucleotides read TGTGCCAGCAGGGAGGGGCTATTCACCGGGGAGCTGTTTTTT. The encoded protein is CASREGLFTGELFF.

The chain is built from TRBV18 and TRBJ1-5, with a weak D call TRBD1 (5 bases). The ends were cut back, 6 bases at V and 4 bases at J, with 16 bases in the middle. Per germline, CDR1 KGHSH and CDR2 LQKENI. The CDR3 is 15 amino acids. CDR3: CASSRQGGGNQPQHF. CDR3 sequence (DNA): TGTGCCAGCTCTCGGCAGGGAGGAGGGAATCAGCCCCAGCATTTT.